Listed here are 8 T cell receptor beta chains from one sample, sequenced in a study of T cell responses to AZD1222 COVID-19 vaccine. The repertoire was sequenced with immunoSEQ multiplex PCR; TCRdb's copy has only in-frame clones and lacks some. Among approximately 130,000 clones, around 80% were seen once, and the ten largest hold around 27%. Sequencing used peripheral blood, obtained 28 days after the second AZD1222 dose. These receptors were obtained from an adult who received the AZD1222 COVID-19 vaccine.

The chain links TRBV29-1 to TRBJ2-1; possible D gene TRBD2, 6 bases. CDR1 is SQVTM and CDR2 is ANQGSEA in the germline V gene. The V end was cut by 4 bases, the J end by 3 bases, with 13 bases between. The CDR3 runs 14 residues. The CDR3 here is CSVARGIGYNEQFF. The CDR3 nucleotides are TGCAGCGTTGCTCGGGGGATCGGCTACAATGAGCAGTTCTTC.

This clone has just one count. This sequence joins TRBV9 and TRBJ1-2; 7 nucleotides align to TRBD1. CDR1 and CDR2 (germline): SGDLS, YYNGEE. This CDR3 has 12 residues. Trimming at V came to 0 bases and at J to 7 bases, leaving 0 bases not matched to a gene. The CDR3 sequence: CASSVDRGGYTF. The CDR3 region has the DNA TGTGCCAGCAGCGTAGACAGGGGTGGCTACACCTTC.

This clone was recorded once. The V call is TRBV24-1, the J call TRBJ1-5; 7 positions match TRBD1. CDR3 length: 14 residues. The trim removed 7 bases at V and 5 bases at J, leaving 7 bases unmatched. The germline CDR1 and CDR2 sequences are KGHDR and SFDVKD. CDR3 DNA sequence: TGTGCCACCAGCAGAGGGGGCGCCGATCAGCCCCAGCATTTT. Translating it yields CATSRGGADQPQHF.

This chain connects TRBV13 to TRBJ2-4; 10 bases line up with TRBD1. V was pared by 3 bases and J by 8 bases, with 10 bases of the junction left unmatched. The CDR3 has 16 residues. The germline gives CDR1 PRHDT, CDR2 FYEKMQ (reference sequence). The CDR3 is CASSFGQGGTWYIQYF. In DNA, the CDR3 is TGTGCCAGCAGCTTTGGACAGGGGGGGACCTGGTACATTCAGTACTTC.

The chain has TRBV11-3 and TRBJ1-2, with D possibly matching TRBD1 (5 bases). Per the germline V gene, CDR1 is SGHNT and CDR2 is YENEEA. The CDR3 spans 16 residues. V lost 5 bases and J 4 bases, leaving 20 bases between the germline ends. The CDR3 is CASSPYTCYGGYGYTF. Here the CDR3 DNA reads TGTGCCAGCAGCCCCTACACATGCTATGGGGGCTATGGCTACACCTTC.

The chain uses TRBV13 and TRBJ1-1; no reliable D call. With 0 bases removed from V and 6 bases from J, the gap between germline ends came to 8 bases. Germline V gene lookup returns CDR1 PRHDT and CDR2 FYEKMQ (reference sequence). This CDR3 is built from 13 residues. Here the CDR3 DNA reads TGTGCCAGCAGCTTAGGCAGGCCGGCTGAAGCTTTCTTT. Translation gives CASSLGRPAEAFF.

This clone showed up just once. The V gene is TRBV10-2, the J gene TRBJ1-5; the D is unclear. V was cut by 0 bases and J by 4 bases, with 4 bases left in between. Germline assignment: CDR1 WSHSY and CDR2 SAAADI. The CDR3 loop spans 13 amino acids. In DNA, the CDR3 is TGCGCCAGCAGTGAGTCTCGGAATCAGCCCCAGCATTTT. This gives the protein CASSESRNQPQHF.

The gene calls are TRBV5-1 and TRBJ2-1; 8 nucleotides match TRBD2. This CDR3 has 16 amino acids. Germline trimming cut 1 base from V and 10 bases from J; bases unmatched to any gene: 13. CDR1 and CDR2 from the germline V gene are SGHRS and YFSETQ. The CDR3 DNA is TGCGCCAGCAGCTTGATCGGGGGGGCTTCCAACACGGAGCAGTTCTTC. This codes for CASSLIGGASNTEQFF.